This T cell receptor (beta chain) was obtained from a study of Tregs in tolerant kidney transplant recipients. Mixed chimerism was transient after nonmyeloablative marrow transplants from related graft donors. Concerning this clone itself: Its specificity is not known. Sequencing ends 3 residues short of the CDR3 end; the germline J gene provides the rest.

Sequenced by immunoSEQ multiplex PCR; TCRdb stores in-frame clones only, minus some. The data include about 15,000 clones; the top ten clones carry about 4%. V was pared by 3 bases and J by 0 bases, with 15 bases between. The germline CDR1 and CDR2 sequences are DFQATT and SNEGSKA (reference sequence). CDR3 length: 15 residues. Study results and caveats: The small number of patients limits these findings pending further validation. The most relevant donor-specific Treg TCRbeta repertoire apparently came from expansion with activated donor B cells.

V and J are TRBV20-1 and TRBJ2-7; tentative D call: TRBD2 (6 bases). The TCR comes from a human patient who received a combined kidney and bone marrow transplant. The T cells may come from the graft donor. The material was CD4+ T cells from blood (PBMCs), obtained 12 months after the transplant. The DNA read from the CDR3 is TGCAGTGCTAGCTCCGCAGGGAGGAGCTCCTACGAG. Amino acids: CSASSAGRSSYE. The CDR3 reads in full as CSASSAGRSSYEQYF.